This T cell receptor beta chain is drawn from a study of T cell responses to AZD1222 COVID-19 vaccine. The CDR3 totals 14 residues. Germline V gene data show CDR1 as SGHRS and CDR2 as YFSETQ. With V trimmed by 6 bases and J by 3 bases, 3 bases remained unmatched. Samples with a second dose at about 4 or about 12 weeks were pooled together. Assay: immunoSEQ multiplex PCR; the TCRdb copy retains only in-frame clones and omits some. Among 50,000 to 65,000 clones, approximately 86% were seen once, and the ten largest hold 6.9%. This sequence joins TRBV5-1 and TRBJ2-2, with 9 bases aligning to TRBD1. The source was peripheral blood, collected 28 days after the second AZD1222 dose. The clonotype was recovered from an adult who received the AZD1222 COVID-19 vaccine. Here the CDR3 DNA reads TGCGCCAGCACCCGGGACAGGGACACCGGGGAGCTGTTTTTT. It yields the protein CASTRDRDTGELFF.